The T cell receptor (beta chain) under discussion was sequenced for a study of blood T cell repertoires in COVID-19 (dated by TCRdb to the early 2020s). Regarding the study in general: The collaborator samples originated in the United States, Italy and Spain and spanned the acute and convalescent phases of COVID-19. Samples were obtained from the ongoing ImmuneRACE study (first 160 participants) and from about 1,300 subjects provided by 6 global collaborators. The prospective study material was composed of cDNA or gDNA derived from T cells, B-cell-depleted T cells, or PBMCs. The repertoires were released in a freely available public database meant as a resource for research on the immune response to SARS-CoV-2. The sample metadata nearly always contained a de-identified subject ID, COVID-19 status, age in years and sex. Deeply sampled blood TCRbeta repertoires from subjects exposed to, actively infected with, or recovered from COVID-19 were included in the dataset. Where available, HLA class I and class II types were obtained from metadata supplied by the sample provider rather than from assay-based typing. Study-level results and caveats: The quantity of clinical and demographic metadata differed by source and by participant and was supplied without curation.

In the germline V gene (reference sequence), CDR1 corresponds to LNHDA and CDR2 to SQIVND. The CDR3 contains 14 residues, cysteine and phenylalanine counted. Only the CDR3 region is kept as DNA, spanning 42 bases read in frame from base 1. A distance of 15 bases separates the germline ends of V and J, which lose 5 bases and 10 bases respectively. A note on this clone: Its antigen has not been determined. Per-base qualities were not stored, and no clone one base away is much larger.

TCRbeta CDR3 regions were amplified from genomic DNA using the immunoSEQ Assay, a bias-controlled multiplex PCR. Turning to the authors' computational methods: The number of nucleated cells in each sample was estimated from the amplification of reference gene primers within the assay. To quantify the absolute abundance of each unique TCRbeta CDR3 rearrangement, sequence reads were collapsed and filtered. For each sample, productive Simpson clonality was calculated as the square root of Simpson's diversity index across productive rearrangements. TCRdb provides this immuneACCESS table in a form limited to in-frame rearrangements. Some clones are lacking; in checked studies, under half of them reflect an unresolved V gene, and why the rest are absent is not known. V, J and clone size derive from that table, while D and trimming were established from the DNA sequence. The sample table contains 45,000 to 60,000 clones; only one count was recorded for under 95% of them. The top ten constitute around 3% of the sample.

Each collaborating institution followed its own protocols to collect whole blood in K2EDTA tubes. For TCRbeta analysis, collaborators shipped samples as frozen whole blood, isolated PBMCs, or DNA extracted from either of those sample types. The chain is assembled from TRBV19 and TRBJ1-6; the D gene is perhaps TRBD1, on 6 matching bases. This receptor was obtained from a man aged 50 to 59 with acute or convalescent COVID-19. The specimen sequenced was peripheral blood. The bases are TGTGCCAGTAGTGAGACAGGTTATGGATCACCCCTCCACTTT. It translates as CASSETGYGSPLHF.